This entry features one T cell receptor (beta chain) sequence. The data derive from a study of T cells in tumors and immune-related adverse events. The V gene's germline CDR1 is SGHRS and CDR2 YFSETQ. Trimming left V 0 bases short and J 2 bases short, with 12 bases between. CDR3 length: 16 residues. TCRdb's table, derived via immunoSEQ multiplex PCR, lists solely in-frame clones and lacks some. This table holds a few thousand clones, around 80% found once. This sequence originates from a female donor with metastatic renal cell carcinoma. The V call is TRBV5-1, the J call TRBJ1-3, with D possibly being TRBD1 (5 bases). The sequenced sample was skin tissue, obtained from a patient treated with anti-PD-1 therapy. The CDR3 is CASSLGEGSAGNTIYF. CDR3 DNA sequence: TGCGCCAGCAGCTTGGGTGAGGGGTCGGCTGGAAACACCATATATTTT. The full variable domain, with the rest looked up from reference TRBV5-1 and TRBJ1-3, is KAGVTQTPRYLIKTRGQQVTLSCSPISGHRSVSWYQQTPGQGLQFLFEYFSETQRNKGNFPGRFSGRQFSNSRSEMNVSTLELGDSALYLCASSLGEGSAGNTIYFGEGSWLTVV.